These 14 T cell receptor beta chains originate from one sample sequenced in a study of siplizumab effects on memory and regulatory T cells. Clones were sequenced by immunoSEQ multiplex PCR, and TCRdb holds only the in-frame ones, with some missing. The data show 90,000 to 120,000 clones, roughly 94% seen once. Sequencing was performed on Tregs sorted from blood. Every receptor here comes from a human donor in good health.

The gene calls are TRBV10-3 and TRBJ2-1; TRBD2 aligns across 7 bases. Losses at the gene ends were 11 bases for V and 3 bases for J; bases not matched to a gene: 7. CDR1 and CDR2 from the germline V gene are ENHRY and SYGVKD. This CDR3 has 13 residues. CDR3 loop: CAGSTSSYNEQFF. DNA for the CDR3: TGTGCCGGATCGACTAGCAGCTACAATGAGCAGTTCTTC.

The V and J genes are TRBV10-1 and TRBJ2-7; possible D gene TRBD2, 6 bases. Per the germline V gene, CDR1 is WNHNN and CDR2 is SYGVQD (reference sequence). The V end was cut by 8 bases, the J end by 6 bases, with 17 bases between. The CDR3 has 13 residues. CDR3 sequence reads: CASSPFGGSEQYF. The CDR3 nucleotides read TGCGCCAGCTCCCCCTTCGGGGGTTCCGAGCAGTACTTC.

This rearrangement joins TRBV28 to TRBJ2-7, with D uncertain. From germline, CDR1 is MDHEN and CDR2 SYDVKM. Trimming took 7 bases from V and 4 from J, leaving 17 bases between them. The CDR3 has 14 residues. This CDR3 reads CASKAGLDFYEQYF. The CDR3, as DNA: TGTGCCAGCAAAGCCGGGCTAGATTTTTACGAGCAGTACTTC.

The V call is TRBV19, the J call TRBJ1-3; D gene uncertain. Germline V gene lookup returns CDR1 LNHDA and CDR2 SQIVND (reference sequence). Trimming cost V 6 bases and J 8 bases, with 8 bases left between them. CDR3 size: 11 residues. CDR3 loop: CASRRGDTIYF. DNA of the CDR3: TGTGCCAGTAGAAGAGGAGACACCATATATTTT.

The table lists this clone with a count of one. The genes are TRBV11-2 and TRBJ1-4; TRBD1 matches at 9 bases. This CDR3 region has 15 residues. The V and J ends lost 4 bases and 7 bases, in that order; junction bases with no gene match: 7. The germline V gene has CDR1 SGHAT and CDR2 FQNNGV. CDR3 sequence reads: CASSYPGQGGEKLFF. CDR3 nucleotides: TGTGCCAGCAGCTATCCGGGACAGGGAGGTGAAAAACTGTTTTTT.

The chain is built from TRBV7-3 and TRBJ2-2, with D hard to call. The germline V gene encodes CDR1 SGHTA and CDR2 FQGTGA. This CDR3 is built from 13 residues. V dropped 2 bases and J dropped 5 bases, with 6 bases sitting between them. The CDR3 is CASSLDGTGELFF. CDR3 coding DNA: TGTGCCAGCAGCTTAGACGGTACCGGGGAGCTGTTTTTT.

This clone came up once. In DNA form, the CDR3 reads TGTGCCAGCAGCGAACCCTCAGGGAGCGGAGAGACCCAGTACTTC. This codes for CASSEPSGSGETQYF. The rearrangement uses TRBV28 and TRBJ2-5; tentatively, D is TRBD1 or TRBD2 (5 bases each). Germline lookup yields CDR1 MDHEN and CDR2 SYDVKM. This CDR3 spans 15 amino acids. V was shortened by 6 bases and J by 4 bases, with 18 bases between the two germline ends.

The J gene is TRBJ2-7, the V gene TRBV9; 10 bases map to TRBD2. The CDR3 has 14 residues. The J segment lost 3 bases and the V segment lost 4 bases, leaving 4 bases of the junction unmatched. The germline V gene encodes CDR1 SGDLS and CDR2 YYNGEE. CDR3 residues: CASSTGLALYEQYF. For the CDR3, the DNA is TGTGCCAGCAGCACGGGACTAGCGCTCTACGAGCAGTACTTC. Looking up the rest from reference TRBV9 and TRBJ2-7 gives the full variable domain: DSGVTQTPKHLITATGQRVTLRCSPRSGDLSVYWYQQSLDQGLQFLIQYYNGEERAKGNILERFSAQQFPDLHSELNLSSLELGDSALYFCASSTGLALYEQYFGPGTRLTVT.

The J gene is TRBJ2-3, the V gene TRBV18, with TRBD2 matching over 7 bases. This CDR3 contains 16 residues. Germline V gene lookup returns CDR1 KGHSH and CDR2 LQKENI. V shed 6 bases and J 5 bases; nucleotides not matched to a gene: 14. This chain's CDR3 is CASSRLTGRAVDTQYF. The CDR3 bases are TGTGCCAGCTCTCGATTGACGGGGAGGGCCGTAGATACGCAGTATTTT.

The rearrangement joins TRBV2 to TRBJ2-6, with TRBD1 matching over 7 bases. J was trimmed by 1 base and V by 7 bases; bases with no gene match: 7. The CDR3 extends over 16 amino acids. From germline, CDR1 is SNHLY and CDR2 FYNNEI. The CDR3 protein is CASKETRGSGANVLTF. The CDR3, as DNA: TGTGCCAGCAAGGAGACCAGGGGGTCTGGGGCCAACGTCCTGACTTTC.

This sequence joins TRBV4-2 and TRBJ2-1; no firm D call. Trimming cost V 0 bases and J 0 bases, with 12 bases left between them. CDR3 length: 17 amino acids. Looked up from germline, CDR1 is LGHNA and CDR2 is YNFKEQ. CDR3: CASSQEPARSSYNEQFF. The DNA of the CDR3 is TGTGCCAGCAGCCAAGAACCAGCGCGGAGCTCCTACAATGAGCAGTTCTTC.

This chain connects TRBV12-5 to TRBJ2-1; TRBD2 aligns across 12 bases. In germline, CDR1 is LGHNT, CDR2 FRNRAP. The V gene end was trimmed by 2 bases and the J gene end by 8 bases; junction bases not matched to a gene: 7. The CDR3 is 16 residues long. The CDR3 protein is CASGLITSGRPYEQFF. The CDR3 coding sequence is TGTGCTAGTGGTTTGATAACTAGCGGGAGGCCCTATGAGCAGTTCTTC.

In this sample, this clone turned up once. The chain employs TRBV6-5 and TRBJ1-2; TRBD1 agrees at 7 bases. The CDR3 has 16 residues. Losses at the gene ends were 2 bases for V and 5 bases for J; bases not matched to a gene: 11. The germline V gene has CDR1 MNHEY and CDR2 SVGAGI. In DNA form, the CDR3 reads TGTGCCAGCAGTTACGGGCAGACAGGGCGGGGATATGGCTACACCTTC. Translated: CASSYGQTGRGYGYTF.

The rearrangement uses TRBV6-1 and TRBJ1-5; TRBD1 might be the D (5 bases). Germline V gene lookup returns CDR1 MNHNS and CDR2 SASEGT. The CDR3 is 14 amino acids. Trimming shortened V by 7 bases and J by 1 base, and 11 bases separated the two germline ends. The CDR3 here is CASTGQISNQPQHF. The CDR3 coding sequence is TGTGCCAGCACGGGGCAAATAAGCAATCAGCCCCAGCATTTT.